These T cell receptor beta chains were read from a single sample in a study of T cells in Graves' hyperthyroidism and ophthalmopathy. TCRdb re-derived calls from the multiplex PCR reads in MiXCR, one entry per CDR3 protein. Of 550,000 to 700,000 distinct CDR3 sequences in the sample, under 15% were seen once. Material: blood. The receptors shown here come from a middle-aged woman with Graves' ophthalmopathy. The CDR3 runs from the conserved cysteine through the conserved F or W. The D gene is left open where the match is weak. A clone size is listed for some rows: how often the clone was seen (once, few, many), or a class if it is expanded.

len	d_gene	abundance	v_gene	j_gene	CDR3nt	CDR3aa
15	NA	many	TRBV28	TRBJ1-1	TGTGCCAGCAGTCCCTCTAGGGTGAGGGACACTGAAGCTTTCTTT	CASSPSRVRDTEAFF
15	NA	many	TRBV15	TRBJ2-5	TGTGCCACCAGCAGAGGCGGTACACTTGGCGAGACCCAGTACTTC	CATSRGGTLGETQYF
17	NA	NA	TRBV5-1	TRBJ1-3	TGCGCCAGCAGCTCCCGCCGGGACACCGACTCTGGAAACACCATATATTTT	CASSSRRDTDSGNTIYF
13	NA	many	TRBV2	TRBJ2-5	TGTGCCAGCACGGACCCGTACCAAGAGACCCAGTACTTC	CASTDPYQETQYF
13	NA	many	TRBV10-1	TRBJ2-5	TGCGCCAGCAGTCGAGCGATGGAGGGGACCCAGTACTTC	CASSRAMEGTQYF
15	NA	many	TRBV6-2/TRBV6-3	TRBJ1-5	TGTGCCAGCAGTACCACGGAGGGTAGAGATCAGCCCCAGCATTTT	CASSTTEGRDQPQHF
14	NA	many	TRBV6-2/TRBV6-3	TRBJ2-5	TGTGCCAGCAGTCAGCGGCGGGCTCAAGAGACCCAGTACTTC	CASSQRRAQETQYF
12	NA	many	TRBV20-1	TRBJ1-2	TGCAGTGCTAGCCCAGCAGACTATGGCTACACCTTC	CSASPADYGYTF
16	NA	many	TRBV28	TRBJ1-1	TGTGCCAGCAGTTCCCCAAGGGGGGCCCTGAACACTGAAGCTTTCTTT	CASSSPRGALNTEAFF
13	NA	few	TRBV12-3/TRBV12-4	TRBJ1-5	TGTGCCAGCAGTCGGACGAACAATCAGCCCCAGCATTTT	CASSRTNNQPQHF
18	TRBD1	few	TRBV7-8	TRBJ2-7	TGTGCCAGCAGCTTACCCGTGGACAGGGGCACTAGCTCCTACGAGCAGTACTTC	CASSLPVDRGTSSYEQYF
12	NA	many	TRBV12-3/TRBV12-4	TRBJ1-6	TGTGCCAGCACAGGGGAAGGTTTACCCCTCCACTTT	CASTGEGLPLHF
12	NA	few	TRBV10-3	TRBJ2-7	TGTGCCATCAGTGCAAAGCCATACGAGCAGTACTTC	CAISAKPYEQYF
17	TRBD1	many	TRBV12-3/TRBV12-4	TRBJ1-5	TGTGCCAGCAGTTTAGGGGACAGGGGCCCTAACAATCAGCCCCAGCATTTT	CASSLGDRGPNNQPQHF
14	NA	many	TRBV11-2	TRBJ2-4	TGTGCCAGCAGCTTAGAGAGGGTCAAAAACATTCAGTACTTC	CASSLERVKNIQYF
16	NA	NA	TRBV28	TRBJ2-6	TGTGCCAGCAGTTTATTGTACGCTTCTGGGGCCAACGTCCTGACTTTC	CASSLLYASGANVLTF
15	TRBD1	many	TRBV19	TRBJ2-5	TGTGCCAGTAGCCCTGACAGGGGGCGGTTGGAGACCCAGTACTTC	CASSPDRGRLETQYF
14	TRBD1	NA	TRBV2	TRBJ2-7	TGTGCCAGCAGTGGGGGACAGGCTTACAACGAGCAGTACTTC	CASSGGQAYNEQYF
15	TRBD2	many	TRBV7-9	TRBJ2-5	TGTGCCAGCAGCTTAGTGGGACTAGCGGAAGAGACCCAGTACTTC	CASSLVGLAEETQYF
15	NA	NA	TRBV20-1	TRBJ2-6	TGCAGTGCAGGGACCCCCGCGCGGGGGGCCAACGTCCTGACTTTC	CSAGTPARGANVLTF
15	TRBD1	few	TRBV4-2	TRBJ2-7	TGTGCCAGCAGCCGATTTACAGGGGGCTCCTACGAGCAGTACTTC	CASSRFTGGSYEQYF
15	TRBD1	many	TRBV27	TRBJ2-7	TGTGCCAGCAGCGCCGGGACAGGTAAAACCTACGAGCAGTACTTC	CASSAGTGKTYEQYF
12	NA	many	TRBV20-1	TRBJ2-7	TGCAGTGCTAGAGACGACTCCTACGAGCAGTACTTC	CSARDDSYEQYF
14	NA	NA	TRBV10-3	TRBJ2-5	TGTGCCATCAGTGAAGGGCGGAACCAAGAGACCCAGTACTTC	CAISEGRNQETQYF
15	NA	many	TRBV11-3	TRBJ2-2	TGTGCCAGCAGCTTATCCTGGACGTCCACCGGGGAGCTGTTTTTT	CASSLSWTSTGELFF
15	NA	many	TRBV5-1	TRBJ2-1	TGCGCCAGCAGCTTGGTCGCCAGTCCTGACAATGAGCAGTTCTTC	CASSLVASPDNEQFF
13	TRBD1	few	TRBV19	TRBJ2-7	TGTGCCAGTAGTCCGACAGGGACGAGAGAGCAGTACTTC	CASSPTGTREQYF
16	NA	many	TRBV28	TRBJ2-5	TGTGCCAGCTACTCTGGGGGGGACAACCCCCGAGGGACCCAGTACTTC	CASYSGGDNPRGTQYF
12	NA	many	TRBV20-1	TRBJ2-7	TGCAGTGCTAGAGATGTCGGATACGAGCAGTACTTC	CSARDVGYEQYF
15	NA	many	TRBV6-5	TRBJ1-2	TGTGCCAGCAGTTACAGCAGGGCTCCGCTGTATGGCTACACCTTC	CASSYSRAPLYGYTF
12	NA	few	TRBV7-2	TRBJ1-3	TGTGCCAGCAGCTTAGCGACGAACACCATATATTTT	CASSLATNTIYF
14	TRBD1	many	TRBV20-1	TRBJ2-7	TGCAGTGCGCATCAGGGGGTAAGCTCCTACGAGCAGTACTTC	CSAHQGVSSYEQYF
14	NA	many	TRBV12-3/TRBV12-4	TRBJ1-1	TGTGCCAGCAGCCACCAGGGCCCTGGCAGGTTTGCTTTCTTT	CASSHQGPGRFAFF
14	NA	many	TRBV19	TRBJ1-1	TGTGCCAGTACTCCGGGACCCCGGAACACTGAAGCTTTCTTT	CASTPGPRNTEAFF
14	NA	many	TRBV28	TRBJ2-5	TGTGCCAGCAGGGGGGAGAGCTGGAAAGAGACCCAGTACTTC	CASRGESWKETQYF
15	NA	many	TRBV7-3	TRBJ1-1	TGTGCCAGCAGCCCAAGCCCACAGGTGCCCACTGAAGCTTTCTTT	CASSPSPQVPTEAFF
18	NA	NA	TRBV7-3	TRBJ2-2	TGTGCCAGCAGCCTGACCGGGACACCTATCGCGAACACCGGGGAGCTGTTTTTT	CASSLTGTPIANTGELFF
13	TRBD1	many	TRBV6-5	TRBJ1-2	TGTGCCAGCAGTCCACAGGGGGACTATGGCTACACCTTC	CASSPQGDYGYTF
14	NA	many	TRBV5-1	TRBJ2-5	TGCGCCAGCAGCTTGGCAGACCCGGGAGTGACCCAGTACTTC	CASSLADPGVTQYF
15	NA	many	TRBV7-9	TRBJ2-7	TGTGCCAGCAGCTCCCCTCGAACCTCCCACTACGAGCAGTACTTC	CASSSPRTSHYEQYF
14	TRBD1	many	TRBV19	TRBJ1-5	TGTGCCAGTAGTATGGCAGGAAGGGGGACAGAACTGAATTTT	CASSMAGRGTELNF
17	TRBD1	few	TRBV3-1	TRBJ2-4	TGTGCCAGCAGCCAACGAGGACAGGGTTTCACCAAAAACATTCAGTACTTC	CASSQRGQGFTKNIQYF
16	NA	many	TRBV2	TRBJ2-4	TGTGCCAGCAGTGAACCGGGGAGCGTAGCCAAAAACATTCAGTACTTC	CASSEPGSVAKNIQYF
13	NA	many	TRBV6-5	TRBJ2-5	TGTGCCAGCAGGGGATGGTCTGGGGAGACCCAGTACTTC	CASRGWSGETQYF
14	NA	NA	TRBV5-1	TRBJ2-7	TGCGCCAGCAGCTTGGATCACGGTTCCTACGAGCAGTACTTC	CASSLDHGSYEQYF
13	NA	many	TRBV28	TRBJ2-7	TGTGCCAGCAGCTTACGGGGATCCTACGAGCAGTACTTC	CASSLRGSYEQYF
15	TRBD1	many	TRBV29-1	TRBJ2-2	TGCAGCGTGATGCAGGGGGCTTCGAACACCGGGGAGCTGTTTTTT	CSVMQGASNTGELFF
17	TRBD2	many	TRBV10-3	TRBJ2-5	TGTGCCATCAGTGAGCCTCCGGGACTAGCGTACGAAGAGACCCAGTACTTC	CAISEPPGLAYEETQYF
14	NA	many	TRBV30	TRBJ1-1	TGTGCCTGGAGTGTGGGCAGGGGGAACACTGAAGCTTTCTTT	CAWSVGRGNTEAFF
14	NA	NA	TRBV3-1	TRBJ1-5	TGTGCCAGCAGCCTTGCCCCGGGCCATCAGCCCCAGCATTTT	CASSLAPGHQPQHF
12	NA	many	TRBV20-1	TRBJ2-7	TGCAGTGCTAGAGGACAGGTATACGAGCAGTACTTC	CSARGQVYEQYF
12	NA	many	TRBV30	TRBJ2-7	TGTGCCTGGAACGGTGTGTCGGGCGAGCAGTACTTC	CAWNGVSGEQYF
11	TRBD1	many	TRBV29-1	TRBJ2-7	TGCAGCGTTGCGGACAGGGTCGAGCAGTACTTC	CSVADRVEQYF